This T cell receptor (beta chain) was sequenced in a study of cytomegalovirus exposure and HLA in healthy donors. Findings and limits, study-wide: In a later analysis, across HLA loci, associated TCR counts were highest for DRB1, lowest for HLA-C. A missense DCLRE1C variant was associated with V- and J-gene trimming of TCR beta chains in a later analysis, and an independent cohort replicated the association. Clonal expansion, a later analysis showed, was greater in HLA-associated TCR beta chains than in equally common others.

There are 14 residues in the CDR3. Trimming pared 2 bases from V and 7 bases from J, leaving 16 bases between. The V gene's germline CDR1 is SGHRS and CDR2 YFSETQ. As to this clone: Its matching antigen is unknown.

A multiplex PCR was run with 60 Vbeta primers and 13 Jbeta primers. The table came from immunoSEQ multiplex PCR; TCRdb's copy has only in-frame clones and leaves some out. Its table lists 95,000 to 150,000 clones. Sequenced material: PBMCs. The V and J genes are TRBV5-1 and TRBJ2-7, with a possible D match to TRBD1 (5 bases). The receptor comes from a man between 18 and 35 years old in good health and CMV-seronegative. This CDR3 is CASSFGTGQREQYF. DNA for the CDR3: TGCGCCAGCAGCTTCGGAACAGGCCAGAGGGAGCAGTACTTC. Looking up the rest from reference TRBV5-1 and TRBJ2-7 gives the full variable domain: KAGVTQTPRYLIKTRGQQVTLSCSPISGHRSVSWYQQTPGQGLQFLFEYFSETQRNKGNFPGRFSGRQFSNSRSEMNVSTLELGDSALYLCASSFGTGQREQYFGPGTRLTVT.